Below, 14 T cell receptor beta chains from the same sample are listed, as sequenced in a study of CD8 T cells in Susac syndrome (dated by TCRdb to between 2018 and 2021). Library prep was done by the immunoSEQ multiplex PCR assay. RNA was extracted using the RNeasy kit, and about 0.45 to 1 ug of the RNA was reverse transcribed with random hexamers. The public reads were run again by TCRdb, first through fastp at Q25 and then through MiXCR, and only productive beta chains were kept. For every CDR3 protein sequence, its rows merge into one entry that carries the most common genes and DNA. Present in this sample are about 200,000 distinct CDR3 sequences, roughly 91% of which were seen just once. The ten largest make up 0.085% to 0.1% of the sample. Sequencing was performed on CD4+ T cells from PBMCs. These receptors all come from a human donor with Susac syndrome.

The V gene is TRBV5-4, the J gene TRBJ1-3; no definite D call. With 0 bases removed from V and 0 bases from J, the gap between germline ends came to 7 bases. CDR1 and CDR2 from the germline V gene are SGHNT and YYREEE (reference sequence). This CDR3 has 15 residues. CDR3 DNA: TGTGCCAGCAGCTTGGACTTAAGCTCTGGAAACACCATATATTTT. It yields the protein CASSLDLSSGNTIYF.

The rearrangement links TRBV5-6 to TRBJ2-1; 10 bases line up with TRBD2. Unmatched junction bases numbered 7, after V lost 3 bases and J lost 10 bases. Per the germline V gene, CDR1 is SGHDT and CDR2 is YYEEEE. This CDR3 comprises 14 residues. DNA of the CDR3: TGTGCCAGCAGCTCTGGACTAGCGGCTTTAGAGCAGTTCTTC. Translation: CASSSGLAALEQFF.

The gene calls are TRBV28 and TRBJ1-5, with D possibly matching TRBD1 (6 bases). Trimming stripped 7 bases from V and 6 bases from J, with 16 bases between. This CDR3 comprises 14 residues. Germline assignment: CDR1 MDHEN and CDR2 SYDVKM. The CDR3 spells CASIEGTPAQPQHF. The CDR3 DNA is TGTGCCAGCATCGAGGGGACACCCGCTCAGCCCCAGCATTTT.

The rearrangement links TRBV27 to TRBJ2-1; D not resolved. Per the germline V gene, CDR1 is MNHEY and CDR2 is SMNVEV (reference sequence). V was trimmed by 3 bases and J by 10 bases, leaving 13 bases between them. The length of the CDR3 is 13 residues. The CDR3 sequence: CASSFRFLSEQFF. The DNA of the CDR3 is TGTGCCAGCAGTTTCCGCTTTCTATCGGAGCAGTTCTTC.

This clonotype has just a few counts. This chain joins TRBV28 and TRBJ2-3; the D gene could be TRBD1 or TRBD2 (6 bases each). V lost 3 bases and J 2 bases, leaving 9 bases between the germline ends. Germline V gene data show CDR1 as MDHEN and CDR2 as SYDVKM. The CDR3 extends over 14 amino acids. The CDR3 nucleotides are TGTGCCAGCAGTTTTGGGGGGCCCACAGATACGCAGTATTTT. The encoded protein is CASSFGGPTDTQYF.

The genes are TRBV6-1 and TRBJ2-7; D possibly corresponds to TRBD1 (6 bases). This CDR3 is built from 15 residues. V lost 3 bases and J lost 0, with 12 bases in between. Germline values: CDR1 MNHNS, CDR2 SASEGT. This CDR3 reads CASSDMSGVSYEQYF. The CDR3 DNA sequence: TGTGCCAGCAGTGATATGTCAGGGGTCTCCTACGAGCAGTACTTC.

The chain employs TRBV4-1 and TRBJ1-1; perhaps TRBD1 as D (5 bases). Trimming removed 0 bases at V and 5 bases at J, with 13 bases between. There are 15 residues in the CDR3. Germline V gene lookup returns CDR1 MGHRA and CDR2 YSYEKL. The CDR3: CASSQEWGIRTEAFF. The CDR3 nucleotides read TGCGCCAGCAGCCAAGAGTGGGGGATAAGGACTGAAGCTTTCTTT.

A single count supports this clonotype. The rearrangement uses TRBV10-3 and TRBJ1-2, with unresolved D. Trimming removed 3 bases at V and 2 bases at J, with 16 bases between. The CDR3 covers 16 residues. Germline assignment: CDR1 ENHRY and CDR2 SYGVKD. The CDR3 sequence is CAISDSVSGRNYGYTF. CDR3 nucleotide sequence: TGTGCCATCAGTGATTCGGTTTCGGGGAGAAACTATGGCTACACCTTC.

V usage is TRBV12-3 or TRBV12-4 and J usage is TRBJ1-5; a weak D match, TRBD1 (6 bases). V shed 6 bases and J shed 4 bases, with 13 bases lying between them. CDR3 length: 14 amino acids. Here the CDR3 reads CASSVGAYNQPQHF. In DNA form, the CDR3 reads TGTGCCAGCAGCGTGGGGGCCTATAATCAGCCCCAGCATTTT.

Regarding this clonotype: A read error may account for a junction end that differs from germline. The gene calls are TRBV11-2 and TRBJ2-4; possible D gene TRBD1, 6 bases. The CDR3 is made up of 15 amino acids. Per germline, CDR1 SGHAT and CDR2 FQNNGV. CDR3 nucleotides: TGTGCCAGCAGCTTAGGGGTGGGGGCCAAAATCATTCAGTACTTC. This codes for CASSLGVGAKIIQYF.

The chain couples TRBV11-2 to TRBJ2-1; no clear D gene. V was trimmed by 4 bases and J by 8 bases, leaving 21 bases between them. Germline CDR1 is SGHAT and CDR2 is FQNNGV. The CDR3 is 16 amino acids. DNA of the CDR3: TGTGCCAGCAGCTACTCCGGGCAGGCTCACCGCCATGAGCAGTTCTTC. This translates into CASSYSGQAHRHEQFF.

The chain combines TRBV5-1 with TRBJ1-1; no reliable D call. The V end lost 4 bases, the J end lost 1 base, and 11 bases lay between the germline ends. Looked up from germline, CDR1 is SGHRS and CDR2 is YFSETQ. This CDR3 comprises 14 residues. The CDR3 DNA follows: TGCGCCAGCAGCGCGGACGGGCAGAACACTGAAGCTTTCTTT. Encoded protein: CASSADGQNTEAFF.

The chain joins TRBV20-1 to TRBJ2-5; weak D call: TRBD2 (5 bases). This CDR3 has 13 residues. V was shortened by 5 bases and J by 2 bases, with 12 bases between the two germline ends. The germline CDR1 and CDR2 sequences are DFQATT and SNEGSKA (reference sequence). This CDR3 is CSAQRAGQETQYF. The CDR3 coding sequence is TGCAGTGCTCAGAGGGCAGGTCAAGAGACCCAGTACTTC.

This chain uses TRBV2 with TRBJ1-5, with a tentative D call TRBD1 (6 bases). Trimming took off 8 bases at V and 1 base at J, with 9 bases between the two ends. This CDR3 comprises 13 residues. Germline assignment: CDR1 SNHLY and CDR2 FYNNEI. CDR3 DNA: TGTGCCAGCGAGACAGGAAGCAATCAGCCCCAGCATTTT. Protein product: CASETGSNQPQHF.